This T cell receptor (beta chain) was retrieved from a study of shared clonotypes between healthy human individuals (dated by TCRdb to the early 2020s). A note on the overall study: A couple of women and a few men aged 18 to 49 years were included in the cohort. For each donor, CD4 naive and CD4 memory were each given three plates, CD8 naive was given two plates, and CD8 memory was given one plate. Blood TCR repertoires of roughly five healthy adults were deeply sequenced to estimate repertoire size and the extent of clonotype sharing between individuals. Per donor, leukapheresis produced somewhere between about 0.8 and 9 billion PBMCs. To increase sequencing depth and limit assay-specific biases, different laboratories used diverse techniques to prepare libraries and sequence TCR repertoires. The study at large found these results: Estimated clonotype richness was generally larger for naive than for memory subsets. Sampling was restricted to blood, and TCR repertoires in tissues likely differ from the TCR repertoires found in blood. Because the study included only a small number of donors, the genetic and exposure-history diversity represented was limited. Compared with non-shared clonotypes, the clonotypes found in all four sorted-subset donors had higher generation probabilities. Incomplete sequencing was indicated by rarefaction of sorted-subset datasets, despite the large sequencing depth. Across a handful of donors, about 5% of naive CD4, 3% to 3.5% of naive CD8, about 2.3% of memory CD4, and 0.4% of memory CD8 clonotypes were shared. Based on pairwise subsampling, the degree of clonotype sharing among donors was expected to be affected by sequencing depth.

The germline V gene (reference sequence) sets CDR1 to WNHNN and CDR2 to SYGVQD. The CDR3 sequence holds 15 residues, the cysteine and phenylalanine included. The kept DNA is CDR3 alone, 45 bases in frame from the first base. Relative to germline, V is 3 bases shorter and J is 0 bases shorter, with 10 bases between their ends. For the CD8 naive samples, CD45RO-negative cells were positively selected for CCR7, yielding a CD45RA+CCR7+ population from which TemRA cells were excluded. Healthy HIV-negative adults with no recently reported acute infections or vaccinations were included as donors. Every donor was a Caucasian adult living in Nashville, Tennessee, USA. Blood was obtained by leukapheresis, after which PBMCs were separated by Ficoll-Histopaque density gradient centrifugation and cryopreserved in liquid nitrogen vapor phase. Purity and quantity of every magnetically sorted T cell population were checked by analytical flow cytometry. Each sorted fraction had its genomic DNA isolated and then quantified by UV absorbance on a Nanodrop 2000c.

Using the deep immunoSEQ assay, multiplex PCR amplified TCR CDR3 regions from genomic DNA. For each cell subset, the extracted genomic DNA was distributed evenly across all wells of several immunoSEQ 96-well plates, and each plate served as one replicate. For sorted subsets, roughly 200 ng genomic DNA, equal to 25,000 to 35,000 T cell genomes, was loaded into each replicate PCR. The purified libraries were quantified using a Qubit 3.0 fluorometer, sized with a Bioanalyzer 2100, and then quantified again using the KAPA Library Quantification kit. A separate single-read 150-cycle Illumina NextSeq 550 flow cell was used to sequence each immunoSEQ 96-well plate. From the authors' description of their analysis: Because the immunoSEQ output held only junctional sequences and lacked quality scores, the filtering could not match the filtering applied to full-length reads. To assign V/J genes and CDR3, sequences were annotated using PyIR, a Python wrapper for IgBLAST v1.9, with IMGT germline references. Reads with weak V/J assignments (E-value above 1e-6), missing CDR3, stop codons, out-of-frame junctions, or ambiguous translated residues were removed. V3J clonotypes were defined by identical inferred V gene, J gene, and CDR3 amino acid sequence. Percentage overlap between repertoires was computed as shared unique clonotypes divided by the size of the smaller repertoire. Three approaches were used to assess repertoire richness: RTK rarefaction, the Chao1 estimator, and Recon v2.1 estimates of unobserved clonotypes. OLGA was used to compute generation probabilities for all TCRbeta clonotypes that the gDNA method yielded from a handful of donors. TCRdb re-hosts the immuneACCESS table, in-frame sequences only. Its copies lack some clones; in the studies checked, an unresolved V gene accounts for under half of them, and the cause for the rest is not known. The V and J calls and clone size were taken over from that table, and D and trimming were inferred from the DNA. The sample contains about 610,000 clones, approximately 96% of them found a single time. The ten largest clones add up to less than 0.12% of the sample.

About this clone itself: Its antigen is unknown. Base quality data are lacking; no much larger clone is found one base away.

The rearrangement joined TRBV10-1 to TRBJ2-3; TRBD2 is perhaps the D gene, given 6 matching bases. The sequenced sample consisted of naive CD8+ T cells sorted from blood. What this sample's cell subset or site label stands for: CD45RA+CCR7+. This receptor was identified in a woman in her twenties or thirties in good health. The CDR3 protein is CASSDWRGSTDTQYF. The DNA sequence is TGCGCCAGCAGTGACTGGCGGGGTAGCACAGATACGCAGTATTTT.